Sequencing of this T cell receptor (beta chain) was carried out in a study of T and B cells in COVID-19 patients. Whole-study context: Of some 20 active-infection patients, some 18 carried comorbidities linked to unfavorable COVID-19 outcome. Study findings and constraints: In COVID-19 patients, T cell receptor beta variable and joining gene use was reportedly strongly skewed.

With respect to this clonotype: Its specificity is not known.

Each TRB amplification used roughly 240-550 ng of genomic DNA from blood. TRB rearrangements were amplified by multiplex PCR with BIOMED2 TRB-A/B primers. TCRdb independently ran MiXCR on the multiplex PCR reads; one entry per CDR3 protein. The sample includes 6,000 to 9,000 distinct CDR3 sequences, more than 25% of them seen just once. Sequenced sample: blood. The TCR was taken from a human donor who had recovered from COVID-19.

The CDR3 region is CASSLLRGLSTDTQYF. In DNA form, the CDR3 reads TGTGCCAGCAGCTTACTCAGGGGGTTAAGCACAGATACGCAGTATTTT. The chain combines TRBV7-6 with TRBJ2-3, with 7 bases that match TRBD1. The V segment lost 2 bases and the J segment 0 bases; nucleotides outside the gene matches: 5. CDR1 and CDR2 (germline): SGHVS, FNYEAQ. The length of the CDR3 is 16 residues.